The present entry profiles one TCR beta chain with its context. This sample stems from a study of T cell changes during pregnancy in multiple sclerosis. Trimming pared 5 bases from V and 5 bases from J, leaving 16 bases between. The germline CDR1 and CDR2 sequences are MNHEY and SMNVEV (reference sequence). The CDR3 consists of 15 residues. Only in-frame clones appear in the TCRdb table, and some are missing; sequencing was by immunoSEQ multiplex PCR. The sample gives roughly 40,000 clones, roughly 90% of which show up once; 7.8% is in the top ten. The source of this sequence is a female donor with multiple sclerosis, enrolled in a pregnancy study. Specimen: CD8+ T cells from peripheral blood mononuclear cells, collected before pregnancy. The chain joins TRBV27 to TRBJ2-1; perhaps TRBD2 as D (5 bases). The CDR3 coding sequence is TGTGCCAGCAGTCCCACGGGAAAGCCCCACAATGAGCAGTTCTTC. It is translated as CASSPTGKPHNEQFF.